The clone carrying this T cell receptor (beta chain) was observed a single time. The antigen is not known. Profiling of TCR beta VDJ combinations and CDR3 sequences used genomic DNA as template. Using its own MiXCR run on the reads, TCRdb lists one record per CDR3 protein. This table has 180,000 or so distinct CDR3 sequences, around 45% appearing once. The CDR3 contains 15 residues. CDR1 ENHRY and CDR2 SYGVKD come from the germline V gene. J lost 3 bases, V lost 4 bases, and 4 bases had no gene match. The data derive from a study of CD8+CD57+ T cells in acquired aplastic anemia. Study information: Mean read depth for CD4+ cells from healthy donors was around 11 million. Study outcomes and limitations: There were twenty-nine CD8+ CDR3 sequences that occurred in both patients and controls.

The chain recombines TRBV10-3 with TRBJ2-2; 8 bases map to TRBD2. Sequencing was performed on sorted CD4+, CD8+, or CD8+CD57+ T cells (not recorded which) from PBMCs. This clonotype was sampled from a human donor in good health. The CDR3 nucleotides read TGTGCCATCAGTGGTCTCGGGGGGGACACCGGGGAGCTGTTTTTT. Its protein is CAISGLGGDTGELFF.